This TCR beta chain appears in the sequencing data of a study of shared clonotypes between healthy human individuals. Donation came from healthy HIV-negative adults that had no recent acute infections or vaccinations. Nashville, Tennessee was home to all donors, each a Caucasian adult. The input for sorted-subset replicate PCRs was about 210 ng DNA, about 29,000 T cell genomes. Assay: immunoSEQ multiplex PCR; the TCRdb copy retains only in-frame clones and omits some. Among 2 million to 2.5 million clones, 90% to 95% were seen once, and the ten largest hold about 0.37%. Unmatched junction bases numbered 2, after V lost 5 bases and J lost 5 bases. Germline V gives CDR1 SGHVS, CDR2 FNYEAQ. This CDR3 comprises 13 residues.

The chain uses TRBV7-6 and TRBJ1-5, with 8 bases that match TRBD1. The sequence was obtained from a man between 18 and 29 years old in good health. Some clones in this sample may be carry-over from other donors' samples. The specimen was naive CD4+ T cells from PBMCs. Regarding subset: CD45RA+ positively selected. This CDR3 is CASSGQGDQPQHF. CDR3 bases: TGTGCCAGCAGCGGACAGGGAGATCAGCCCCAGCATTTT.